The 13 T cell receptor beta chains given below trace back to one sample, sequenced in a study of cytomegalovirus exposure and HLA in healthy donors. The PCR contained 60 Vbeta and 13 Jbeta primers. Using immunoSEQ multiplex PCR, the repertoire was profiled, and TCRdb retains in-frame clones only, with some absent. The data show over 65,000 clones, around 77% seen once. The specimen was PBMCs. Every receptor here comes from a man aged 45-65 years in good health and CMV-seronegative.

This clone was observed a few times. This chain joins TRBV11-2 and TRBJ2-5, with 8 bases aligning to TRBD2. CDR3 length: 17 residues. Germline V lookup: CDR1 SGHAT, CDR2 FQNNGV. J lost 5 bases, V lost 4 bases, and 15 bases had no gene match. CDR3 DNA: TGTGCCAGCAGCTCACGGATCGGGGGGGCAATGAGGGAGACCCAGTACTTC. This gives the protein CASSSRIGGAMRETQYF.

The chain employs TRBV30 and TRBJ2-1, with D possibly being TRBD2 (7 bases). The length of the CDR3 is 13 residues. V lost 1 base and J 11 bases, leaving 15 bases between the germline ends. Germline V lookup: CDR1 GTSNPN, CDR2 SVGIG (reference sequence). The CDR3 protein is CAWSGSAGAKQFF. The CDR3 coding sequence is TGTGCCTGGAGTGGTTCTGCGGGGGCCAAGCAGTTCTTC. The full variable domain, in which reference TRBV30 and TRBJ2-1 provide the parts outside the CDR3, is SQTIHQWPATLVQPVGSPLSLECTVEGTSNPNLYWYRQAAGRGLQLLFYSVGIGQISSEVPQNLSASRPQDRQFILSSKKLLLSDSGFYLCAWSGSAGAKQFFGPGTRLTVL.

The genes are TRBV27 and TRBJ2-3, with D perhaps matching TRBD1 (6 bases). Trimming removed 7 bases from V and 4 bases from J, with 15 bases in between. The CDR3 has 14 residues. Germline V gene sequence: CDR1 MNHEY, CDR2 SMNVEV (reference sequence). CDR3 nucleotide sequence: TGTGCCAGCATTAAGGGCAGGGGAGCAGATACGCAGTATTTT. Translation gives CASIKGRGADTQYF.

This clone was found a few times. V and J are TRBV5-5 and TRBJ2-3; 14 bases agree with TRBD2. This CDR3 contains 16 residues. V lost 5 bases and J lost 3; bases outside the gene matches: 5. Germline CDR1 and CDR2: SGHKS and YYEKEE (reference sequence). The CDR3 spells CASSWTSGGRTDTQYF. CDR3 DNA: TGTGCCAGCAGTTGGACTAGCGGGGGGAGGACAGATACGCAGTATTTT.

V and J are TRBV5-4 and TRBJ2-3, with 8 bases identical to TRBD1. This CDR3 is built from 15 residues. Per the germline V gene, CDR1 is SGHNT and CDR2 is YYREEE (reference sequence). The trim removed 4 bases at V and 5 bases at J, leaving 9 bases unmatched. The CDR3 DNA reads as TGTGCCAGCAGCCCCCAGGGGGCAAACAAAGATACGCAGTATTTT. This sequence encodes CASSPQGANKDTQYF.

The chain recombines TRBV18 with TRBJ1-6, with D perhaps TRBD1 (6 bases). The length of the CDR3 is 14 residues. Trimming left V 3 bases short and J 7 bases short, with 10 bases between. CDR1 and CDR2 from the germline V gene are KGHSH and LQKENI. The CDR3 DNA reads as TGTGCCAGCTCACCTCAAGACAGGAATTCACCCCTCCACTTT. It specifies CASSPQDRNSPLHF.

V usage is TRBV7-2 and J usage is TRBJ2-7; TRBD1 aligns across 8 bases. The CDR3 sequence is 13 residues long. After removal of 4 bases from V and 7 bases from J, the junction contained 6 bases not matched to a gene. Germline V lookup: CDR1 SGHTA, CDR2 FQGNSA. This CDR3 is CASSWDRLREQYF. The CDR3 DNA follows: TGTGCCAGCAGCTGGGACAGGCTAAGGGAGCAGTACTTC.

This chain uses TRBV5-8 with TRBJ2-5, with TRBD2 identical over 10 bases. CDR1 and CDR2 (germline): SGHTS, YDEGEE. V was pared by 5 bases and J by 7 bases, with 20 bases of the junction left unmatched. The CDR3 length is 18 residues. The CDR3 nucleotides are TGTGCCAGCAGTCTGGGCGGATCTGGACTAGCGGCCTCAGGGACCCAGTACTTC. Its protein is CASSLGGSGLAASGTQYF.

This chain links TRBV19 with TRBJ2-7; 8 positions agree with TRBD1. CDR3 length: 16 amino acids. J lost 5 bases, V lost 3 bases, and 12 bases had no gene match. Germline CDR1 and CDR2: LNHDA and SQIVND (reference sequence). CDR3 in amino acids: CASSIRGQGKLHEQYF. The CDR3 DNA sequence: TGTGCCAGTAGTATTCGCGGACAGGGCAAGTTGCACGAGCAGTACTTC. Filled out from reference TRBV19 and TRBJ2-7, the complete variable domain reads DGGITQSPKYLFRKEGQNVTLSCEQNLNHDAMYWYRQDPGQGLRLIYYSQIVNDFQKGDIAEGYSVSREKKESFPLTVTSAQKNPTAFYLCASSIRGQGKLHEQYFGPGTRLTVT.

This clone was counted once. The chain has TRBV5-1 and TRBJ2-5, with TRBD1 matching over 8 bases. Germline V gene data show CDR1 as SGHRS and CDR2 as YFSETQ. With 5 bases clipped from V and 3 bases from J, the junction kept 3 bases outside the gene matches. This CDR3 is 13 amino acids long. CDR3 region: CASRGTGEETQYF. The CDR3 DNA follows: TGCGCCAGCAGAGGGACAGGCGAAGAGACCCAGTACTTC.

This chain's CDR3 is CASSSKGAGGLTGNTIYF. In DNA, the CDR3 is TGCGCCAGCAGCTCCAAGGGGGCAGGGGGATTGACTGGAAACACCATATATTTT. The rearrangement joins TRBV5-1 to TRBJ1-3, with TRBD1 identical over 7 bases. Trimming removed 3 bases from V and 2 bases from J; junction bases left unmatched: 14. Germline assignment: CDR1 SGHRS and CDR2 YFSETQ. The CDR3 extends over 18 amino acids.

CDR3: CASSLQDNYGYTF. For the CDR3, the DNA is TGCGCCAGCAGCTTACAGGATAACTATGGCTACACCTTC. This rearrangement joins TRBV5-1 to TRBJ1-2, with D maybe TRBD1 (5 bases). Trimming took 2 bases from V and 1 from J, leaving 6 bases between them. CDR1 SGHRS and CDR2 YFSETQ come from the germline V gene. The CDR3 extends over 13 amino acids.

V gene TRBV14 combines with J gene TRBJ1-2, with D tentatively TRBD1 (5 bases). The CDR3 runs 15 residues. The germline V gene has CDR1 SGHDN and CDR2 FVKESK. The V end was cut by 0 bases, the J end by 5 bases, with 13 bases between. For the CDR3, the DNA is TGTGCCAGCAGCCAAGATGCAGGGTCGATGTATGGCTACACCTTC. Translation gives CASSQDAGSMYGYTF.